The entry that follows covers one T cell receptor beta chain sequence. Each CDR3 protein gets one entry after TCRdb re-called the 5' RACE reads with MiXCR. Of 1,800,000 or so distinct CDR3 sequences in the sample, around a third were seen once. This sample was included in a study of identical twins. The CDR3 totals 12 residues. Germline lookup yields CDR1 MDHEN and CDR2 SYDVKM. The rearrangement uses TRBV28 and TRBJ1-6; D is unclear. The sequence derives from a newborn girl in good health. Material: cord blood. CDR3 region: CAIKVSDAPLHF. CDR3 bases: TGTGCTATTAAGGTATCTGACGCACCCCTCCACTTT.